What follows is one T cell receptor beta chain and its context. What it binds is unknown. TCRdb keeps only in-frame clones here, not all; method: immunoSEQ multiplex PCR. The sample has about 120,000 clones, approximately 90% seen once. This CDR3 comprises 15 residues. V gave up 8 bases and J gave up 0 bases, with 13 bases separating them. Germline-derived CDR1 and CDR2 are MNHEY and SMNVEV (reference sequence). This specimen belongs to a study of T cell responses to AZD1222 COVID-19 vaccine. Study-level points and caveats: Repertoires in all cases were sampled only once the peak T cell response had passed.

This TCR came from an adult in good health. The sequencing here drew on peripheral blood, taken on day 0 of AZD1222 vaccination. The gene calls are TRBV27 and TRBJ2-2; no clear D gene. CDR3: CASARLKTNTGELFF. DNA of the CDR3: TGTGCCAGCGCCAGGTTGAAGACGAACACCGGGGAGCTGTTTTTT.